The clone carrying this T cell receptor (beta chain) was counted at least ten times. The antigen remains undetermined. The TCR beta library used iRepertoire HTBI primers with Arm-PCR amplification of CDR3. TCRdb analysed the multiplex PCR reads with MiXCR anew, one entry per CDR3 protein. The sample has 550,000 or so distinct CDR3 sequences; around 12% are singletons. The time point is: newly diagnosed GD, antithyroid drugs for less than 3 months. PBMC RNA served as the TCR library source. V was trimmed by 4 bases and J by 4 bases, leaving 10 bases between them. The CDR3 is made up of 13 amino acids. Germline lookup yields CDR1 MNHGY and CDR2 SVAAGI. These data belong to a study of regulatory T cells in long-lasting Graves disease. Study at large: Under 3 months of antithyroid drugs had been taken by newly diagnosed Graves' patients. The study's findings and limits: Persistent disease preferred TRBV28, TRBJ1-2 and TRBJ2-5; new disease, TRBV20-1 and TRBJ2-1.

This sample was shared with a second study, whose subject was T cells in Graves' hyperthyroidism and ophthalmopathy. That publication notes: In blood, most of the thyroid clonotypes expanded above 0.001 were also present.

This clonotype was sampled from a woman aged 30 to 39 with Graves disease. The sample was peripheral blood mononuclear cells (PBMCs), taken at new diagnosis, from a patient treated with antithyroid drugs. The chain links TRBV6-9 to TRBJ1-2; D unclear. DNA for the CDR3: TGTGCCAGCAGTTCTTACGACACCTATGGCTACACCTTC. Amino acid sequence: CASSSYDTYGYTF.